A selection of T cell receptor beta chains follows, all from one sample in a study of cytomegalovirus exposure and HLA in healthy donors. Method: immunoSEQ multiplex PCR; TCRdb's copy keeps in-frame clones and lacks some. The repertoire consists of 180,000 or so clones, with less than 80% occurring once and the leading ten covering 0.6% to 0.95%. Specimen: PBMCs. The source of these receptors is a female donor in good health and CMV-seronegative. CDR3s include the opening cysteine and the closing phenylalanine or tryptophan.

CDR3aa: CAGSSFRGNTIYF
v_gene: TRBV5-1
j_gene: TRBJ1-3

CDR3aa: CASSLGEDRDHTF
v_gene: TRBV5-6
j_gene: TRBJ1-2

CDR3aa: CASGRPGFDHEQYF
v_gene: TRBV2
j_gene: TRBJ2-7

CDR3aa: CASSWAGASGDGYTF
v_gene: TRBV19
j_gene: TRBJ1-2

CDR3aa: CASSLTYQGAGTNEKLFF
v_gene: TRBV7-2
j_gene: TRBJ1-4

CDR3aa: CASYIKSGAEAFF
v_gene: TRBV5-1
j_gene: TRBJ1-1

CDR3aa: CASSLNRSNGYTF
v_gene: TRBV27
j_gene: TRBJ1-2

CDR3aa: CASSYGTPANYGYTF
v_gene: TRBV6-5
j_gene: TRBJ1-2

CDR3aa: CASRVNRRRPHVPLAKNIQYF
v_gene: TRBV7-3
j_gene: TRBJ2-4

CDR3aa: CASSDNGQFF
v_gene: TRBV6-1
j_gene: TRBJ2-1

CDR3aa: CASRAQGRDGYTF
v_gene: TRBV5-1
j_gene: TRBJ1-2

CDR3aa: CARPGGQSPYEQYF
v_gene: TRBV2
j_gene: TRBJ2-7

CDR3aa: CASSPPYPPETQYF
v_gene: TRBV18
j_gene: TRBJ2-5

CDR3aa: CASRGQGKYSPLHF
v_gene: TRBV6-6
j_gene: TRBJ1-6

CDR3aa: CASRGTGLYGYTF
v_gene: TRBV2
j_gene: TRBJ1-2

CDR3aa: CASSLGGQRNTEAFF
v_gene: TRBV7-2
j_gene: TRBJ1-1

CDR3aa: CASSYHRGGNTEAFF
v_gene: TRBV6-5
j_gene: TRBJ1-1

CDR3aa: CASSQVPENTEAFF
v_gene: TRBV4-2
j_gene: TRBJ1-1

CDR3aa: CASSLGGSGGNTIYF
v_gene: TRBV27
j_gene: TRBJ1-3

CDR3aa: CASSERQVNTEAFF
v_gene: TRBV6-5
j_gene: TRBJ1-1

CDR3aa: CASSTGVIGELFF
v_gene: TRBV27
j_gene: TRBJ2-2

CDR3aa: CASSLTRGATGELFF
v_gene: TRBV7-9
j_gene: TRBJ2-2

CDR3aa: CASSIGARVQFGGYTF
v_gene: TRBV19
j_gene: TRBJ1-2

CDR3aa: CASSIVGVGELFF
v_gene: TRBV19
j_gene: TRBJ2-2

CDR3aa: CASSQDALGVLAGWSEQYF
v_gene: TRBV4-3
j_gene: TRBJ2-7

CDR3aa: CAGSVRTGRGTQYF
v_gene: TRBV4-3
j_gene: TRBJ2-5

CDR3aa: CASSPTSGNTGELFF
v_gene: TRBV5-1
j_gene: TRBJ2-2

CDR3aa: CASSLRLAGGTDTQYF
v_gene: TRBV7-6
j_gene: TRBJ2-3